This TCR beta chain is from a study of Graves' ophthalmopathy and Graves' hyperthyroidism. The CDR3 has 15 residues. V was pared by 5 bases and J by 2 bases, with 6 bases of the junction left unmatched. Germline-derived CDR1 and CDR2 are LNHDA and SQIVND (reference sequence). Study-wide results and limits: With over 85% sensitivity and roughly 77% specificity, a 13-signature model separated ophthalmopathy from stable hyperthyroidism. Detection in blood was also observed for most expanded thyroid clonotypes above 0.001 frequency.

This clonotype was seen once. Its antigen is still unknown. Amplified material comprised TCR beta CDR3 regions derived from RNA transcripts. HTBI primers served in a first-round RT-PCR, which a second-round multiplex PCR followed. Using its own MiXCR run on the multiplex PCR reads, TCRdb lists one record per CDR3 protein. The sample yields approximately 540,000 distinct CDR3 sequences, under 45% seen once. Newly diagnosed, the hyperthyroidism patients had under 2 months' duration and were aged 18 to 65. The V and J genes are TRBV19 and TRBJ2-5; TRBD1 matches at 9 bases. The sample was peripheral blood or thyroid tissue (not recorded which). This receptor was obtained from an adult man with Graves' hyperthyroidism. CDR3 nucleotides: TGTGCCAGTAGTGGGGGACAGGGTTCTCAAGAGACCCAGTACTTC. It is translated as CASSGGQGSQETQYF.